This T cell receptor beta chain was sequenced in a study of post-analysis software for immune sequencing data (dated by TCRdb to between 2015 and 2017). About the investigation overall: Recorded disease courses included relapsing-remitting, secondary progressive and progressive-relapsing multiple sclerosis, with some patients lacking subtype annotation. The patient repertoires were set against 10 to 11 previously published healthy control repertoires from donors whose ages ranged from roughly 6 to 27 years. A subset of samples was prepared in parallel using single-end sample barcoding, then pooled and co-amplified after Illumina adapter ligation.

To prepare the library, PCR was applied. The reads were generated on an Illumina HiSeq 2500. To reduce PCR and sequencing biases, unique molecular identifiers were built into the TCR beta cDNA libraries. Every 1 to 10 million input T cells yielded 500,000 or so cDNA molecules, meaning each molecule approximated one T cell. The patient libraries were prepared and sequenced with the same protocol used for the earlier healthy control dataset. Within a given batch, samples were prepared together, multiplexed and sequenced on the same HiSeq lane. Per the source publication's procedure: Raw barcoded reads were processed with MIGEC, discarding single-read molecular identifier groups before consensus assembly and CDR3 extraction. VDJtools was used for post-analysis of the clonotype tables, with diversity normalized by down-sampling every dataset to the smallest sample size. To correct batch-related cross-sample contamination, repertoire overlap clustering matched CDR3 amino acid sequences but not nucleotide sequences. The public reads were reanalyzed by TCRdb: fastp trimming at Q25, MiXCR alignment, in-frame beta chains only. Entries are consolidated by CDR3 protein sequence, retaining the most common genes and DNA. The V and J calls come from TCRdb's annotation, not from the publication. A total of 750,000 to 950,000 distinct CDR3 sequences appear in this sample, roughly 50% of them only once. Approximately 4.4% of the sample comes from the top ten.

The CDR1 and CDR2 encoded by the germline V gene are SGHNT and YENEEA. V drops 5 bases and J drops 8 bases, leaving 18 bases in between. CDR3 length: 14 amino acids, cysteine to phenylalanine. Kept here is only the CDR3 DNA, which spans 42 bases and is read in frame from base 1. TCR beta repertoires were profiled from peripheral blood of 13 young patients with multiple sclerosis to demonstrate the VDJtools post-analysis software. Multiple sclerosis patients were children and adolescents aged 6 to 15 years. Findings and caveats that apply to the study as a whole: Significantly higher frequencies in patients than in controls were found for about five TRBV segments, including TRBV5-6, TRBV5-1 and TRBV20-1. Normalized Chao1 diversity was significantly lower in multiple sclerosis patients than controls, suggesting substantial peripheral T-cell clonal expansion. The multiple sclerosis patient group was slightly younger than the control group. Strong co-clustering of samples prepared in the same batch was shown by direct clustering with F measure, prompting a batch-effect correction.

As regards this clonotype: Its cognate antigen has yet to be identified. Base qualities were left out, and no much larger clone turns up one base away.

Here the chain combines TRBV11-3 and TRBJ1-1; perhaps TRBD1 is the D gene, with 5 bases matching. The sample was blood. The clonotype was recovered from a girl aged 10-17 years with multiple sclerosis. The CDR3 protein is CASSPQGGDLEAFF. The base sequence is TGTGCCAGCAGCCCCCAGGGAGGGGACCTAGAAGCTTTCTTT.